This entry lists 16 T cell receptor beta chains sequenced from one sample in a study of blood T cell repertoires in COVID-19. The repertoire was sequenced with immunoSEQ multiplex PCR; TCRdb's copy has only in-frame clones and lacks some. The sample holds some 50,000 clones, roughly nine tenths seen once. The sequenced material came from peripheral blood. The receptors were gathered from a woman in her 70s with active COVID-19.

The chain joins TRBV24-1 to TRBJ2-1, with a weak D call TRBD2 (6 bases). The CDR3 is 15 amino acids. Trimming took 8 bases from V and 3 from J, leaving 16 bases between them. Per the germline V gene, CDR1 is KGHDR and CDR2 is SFDVKD. CDR3 residues: CATMGVAGNYNEQFF. As DNA, the CDR3 is TGTGCCACCATGGGGGTTGCGGGAAACTACAATGAGCAGTTCTTC.

The gene calls are TRBV7-8 and TRBJ2-3, with TRBD2 matching 10 bases. The CDR3 length is 19 residues. Germline assignment: CDR1 SGHVS and CDR2 FQNEAQ. J lost 1 base, V lost 1 base, and 11 bases had no gene match. CDR3 DNA: TGTGCCAGCAGCTTAGGACTAGCGGGCAGATTAGTAGGCACAGATACGCAGTATTTT. Translating it yields CASSLGLAGRLVGTDTQYF.

The J gene is TRBJ1-2, the V gene TRBV5-1, with D possibly being TRBD1 (6 bases). Between the trimmed V and J ends, which lost 0 bases and 7 bases, there was a span of 10 bases. The length of the CDR3 is 13 residues. In germline, CDR1 is SGHRS, CDR2 YFSETQ. CDR3 sequence: CASSLDRDSGYTF. Here the CDR3 DNA reads TGCGCCAGCAGCTTGGACAGGGATTCTGGCTACACCTTC.

This clone was recorded a few times. This chain connects TRBV4-2 to TRBJ1-2; D may be TRBD1 (5 bases). There are 15 residues in the CDR3. The V gene's germline CDR1 is LGHNA and CDR2 YNFKEQ. The germline V and J ends were trimmed by 0 bases and 3 bases, with 11 bases remaining between them. CDR3 in DNA: TGTGCCAGCAGCCAAGAGGGCGGCAGGGACTATGGCTACACCTTC. Residues: CASSQEGGRDYGYTF.

The rearrangement uses TRBV5-4 and TRBJ1-1; no clear D gene. The CDR3 is 15 amino acids. Per the germline V gene, CDR1 is SGHNT and CDR2 is YYREEE (reference sequence). V was cut by 2 bases and J by 0 bases, with 11 bases left in between. The CDR3 here is CASSLPRPLNTEAFF. In DNA, the CDR3 is TGTGCCAGCAGCTTACCCAGGCCCCTGAACACTGAAGCTTTCTTT.

CDR3 region: CASSSSGTSDTQYF. The DNA for the CDR3 is TGCGCCAGCAGCTCCTCTGGGACTTCAGATACGCAGTATTTT. The J gene is TRBJ2-3, the V gene TRBV5-1; perhaps TRBD2 as D (6 bases). Trimming left V 3 bases short and J 4 bases short, with 12 bases between. Germline assignment: CDR1 SGHRS and CDR2 YFSETQ. The CDR3 extends over 14 amino acids.

The rearrangement joins TRBV2 to TRBJ2-3, with 9 bases aligning to TRBD2. After removal of 6 bases from V and 0 bases from J, the junction contained 4 bases not matched to a gene. Germline CDR1 reads SNHLY; CDR2 reads FYNNEI. The CDR3 length is 15 residues. CDR3 coding DNA: TGTGCCAGCAGCACCGGGACTAGCAGCACAGATACGCAGTATTTT. The encoded protein is CASSTGTSSTDTQYF. Full variable domain (outside the CDR3, taken from reference TRBV2 and TRBJ2-3): EPEVTQTPSHQVTQMGQEVILRCVPISNHLYFYWYRQILGQKVEFLVSFYNNEISEKSEIFDDQFSVERPDGSNFTLKIRSTKLEDSAMYFCASSTGTSSTDTQYFGPGTRLTVL.

The J gene is TRBJ1-5, the V gene TRBV12-3 or TRBV12-4; D uncertain. V was shortened by 3 bases and J by 3 bases, with 6 bases between the two germline ends. The CDR3 covers 13 residues. The CDR3 region is CASSFGINQPQHF. DNA of the CDR3: TGTGCCAGCAGTTTCGGGATCAATCAGCCCCAGCATTTT.

The rearrangement joins TRBV11-2 to TRBJ2-7; 10 bases are a match to TRBD1. The CDR3 sequence is 12 residues long. The trim removed 4 bases at V and 13 bases at J, leaving 7 bases unmatched. Germline CDR1 SGHAT, CDR2 FQNNGV. This CDR3 reads CASSSQTGGHYF. The CDR3, as DNA: TGTGCCAGCAGCTCGCAGACAGGGGGCCATTACTTC.

This chain uses TRBV2 with TRBJ2-7, with a possible D match to TRBD2 (6 bases). CDR3 length: 14 amino acids. Trimming left V 7 bases short and J 4 bases short, with 17 bases between. The V gene's germline CDR1 is SNHLY and CDR2 FYNNEI. The CDR3 DNA follows: TGTGCCAGCAAAATTAGGAGGGGCGAGTACGAGCAGTACTTC. It translates to CASKIRRGEYEQYF. The variable domain in full, completed from reference TRBV2 and TRBJ2-7, reads EPEVTQTPSHQVTQMGQEVILRCVPISNHLYFYWYRQILGQKVEFLVSFYNNEISEKSEIFDDQFSVERPDGSNFTLKIRSTKLEDSAMYFCASKIRRGEYEQYFGPGTRLTVT.

V is TRBV10-3 and J is TRBJ1-1; 8 bases fit TRBD1. The CDR3 sequence is 13 residues long. Germline V gene lookup returns CDR1 ENHRY and CDR2 SYGVKD. The V segment lost 8 bases and the J segment 1 base; nucleotides outside the gene matches: 3. The CDR3 bases are TGTGCCATCCGTGGGACAGGGAACACTGAAGCTTTCTTT. Its protein is CAIRGTGNTEAFF.

This chain joins TRBV11-2 and TRBJ2-6; TRBD1 aligns across 9 bases. The CDR3 totals 18 residues. V lost 5 bases to trimming and J lost 2 bases; unmatched junction nucleotides: 10. Germline CDR1 reads SGHAT; CDR2 reads FQNNGV. As DNA, the CDR3 is TGTGCCAGCAGCCCCCGGGACAGGGCCGTCACTGGGGCCAACGTCCTGACTTTC. Translation gives CASSPRDRAVTGANVLTF.

This chain links TRBV2 with TRBJ2-7, with 8 bases matching TRBD1. V lost 4 bases and J lost 1; bases outside the gene matches: 3. Germline loops: CDR1 SNHLY, CDR2 FYNNEI. This CDR3 contains 14 residues. The CDR3 region is CASSVDRGSYEQYF. The CDR3 DNA reads as TGTGCCAGCAGTGTCGACAGGGGTTCCTACGAGCAGTACTTC.

The chain carries TRBV3-1 (or the pseudogene TRBV3-2) and TRBJ2-2, with a possible D match to TRBD2 (5 bases). Germline CDR1 reads LGHDT; CDR2 reads YNNKEL (reference sequence). V was shortened by 0 bases and J by 0 bases, with 8 bases between the two germline ends. This CDR3 has 16 residues. The CDR3 region is CASSQEGGPNTGELFF. DNA of the CDR3: TGTGCCAGCAGCCAAGAAGGAGGCCCGAACACCGGGGAGCTGTTTTTT.

This clone has a handful of counts. Other DNA sequences in this sample translate to the same CDR3. This rearrangement joins TRBV19 to TRBJ1-1; D is undetermined. The CDR3 consists of 13 residues. V was shortened by 2 bases and J by 0 bases, with 4 bases between the two germline ends. Per germline, CDR1 LNHDA and CDR2 SQIVND (reference sequence). DNA for the CDR3: TGTGCCAGTAGTATATCGGTGAACACTGAAGCTTTCTTT. Residues: CASSISVNTEAFF.

V usage is TRBV4-1 and J usage is TRBJ2-3; a weak D match, TRBD2 (6 bases). The CDR3 extends over 17 amino acids. Germline V gene lookup returns CDR1 MGHRA and CDR2 YSYEKL. V gave up 4 bases and J gave up 1 base, with 18 bases separating them. CDR3 sequence: CASSLRPPGAGTDTQYF. The CDR3 bases are TGCGCCAGCAGCCTCCGGCCCCCGGGAGCTGGCACAGATACGCAGTATTTT.